This entry features one TCR beta chain sequence. Its antigen is not identified. The time point is: week 23, last vaccination. Topical imiquimod was applied with each vaccine dose, which held 300 ug of mutant IDH1 20-mer peptide. Donors harbored newly found WHO grade 3 or 4 IDH1-mutant, ATRX-lost astrocytomas. Data came from immunoSEQ multiplex PCR; TCRdb stores just in-frame clones and leaves some out. The top ten hold more than 5.5% of the sample, which has tens of thousands of clones, 80% seen once. The source of the sample is a study of a mutant IDH1 vaccine in newly diagnosed glioma. V dropped 11 bases and J dropped 6; count of bases not matched to a gene: 9. The V gene's germline CDR1 is MNHEY and CDR2 SVGAGI. The CDR3 consists of 12 residues.

This sequence joins TRBV6-5 and TRBJ1-2; 7 bases are shared with TRBD1. The sequenced sample was PBMCs, obtained from a glioma patient whose treatment included an IDH1 peptide vaccine. The TCR originated in a man aged 40-55 years with glioma. DNA of the CDR3: TGTGCCGTCAGGGGGAACAGGGATGGCTACACCTTC. It encodes CAVRGNRDGYTF.